The next 25 T cell receptor beta chains were all read from a single sample in a study of neurological immune-mediated disorders. Each CDR3 protein gets one entry after TCRdb re-called the 5' RACE reads with MiXCR. The table includes approximately 100,000 distinct CDR3 sequences, under 4.5% detected once. Sequenced material: PBMCs. Source of these receptors: a woman aged 50 to 60 with multiple sclerosis.

This clonotype was seen many times. This chain uses TRBV14 with TRBJ2-3; the D is unclear. Trimming cost V 1 base and J 4 bases, with 12 bases left between them. Per the germline V gene, CDR1 is SGHDN and CDR2 is FVKESK. This CDR3 contains 15 residues. The CDR3, as DNA: TGTGCCAGCAGCCAAGTGGGCAGCCTGGCAGATACGCAGTATTTT. It encodes CASSQVGSLADTQYF.

This clonotype was detected ten times or more. The V call is TRBV7-9, the J call TRBJ2-5, with D tentatively TRBD1 (5 bases). In germline, CDR1 is SEHNR, CDR2 FQNEAQ (reference sequence). The CDR3 sequence is 14 residues long. V lost 1 base and J lost 4, with 10 bases in between. CDR3 nucleotides: TGTGCCAGCAGCTTAGGATGGGGCCGAGAGACCCAGTACTTC. Its protein is CASSLGWGRETQYF.

This clonotype was observed many times. The chain recombines TRBV20-1 with TRBJ2-7; TRBD1 aligns across 7 bases. This CDR3 comprises 12 residues. CDR1 is DFQATT, CDR2 SNEGSKA, per germline (reference sequence). Losses at the gene ends were 6 bases for V and 3 bases for J; bases not matched to a gene: 5. The CDR3 DNA reads as TGCAGTGCAAATGACAGGGACTACGAGCAGTACTTC. It is translated as CSANDRDYEQYF.

This clonotype was observed at least ten times. The chain combines TRBV5-1 with TRBJ1-4; unclear D gene. This CDR3 has 15 amino acids. The germline V gene encodes CDR1 SGHRS and CDR2 YFSETQ. Trimming removed 1 base from V and 6 bases from J, with 13 bases in between. The CDR3 DNA follows: TGCGCCAGCAGCTTGATGCAAGGGAGTTATGAAAAACTGTTTTTT. Amino acid sequence: CASSLMQGSYEKLFF. The full variable domain, completed using reference TRBV5-1 and TRBJ1-4, is KAGVTQTPRYLIKTRGQQVTLSCSPISGHRSVSWYQQTPGQGLQFLFEYFSETQRNKGNFPGRFSGRQFSNSRSEMNVSTLELGDSALYLCASSLMQGSYEKLFFGSGTQLSVL.

This clonotype was detected many times. The chain joins TRBV3-1 to TRBJ2-5; 10 bases line up with TRBD2. Trimming cost V 3 bases and J 5 bases; bases outside gene matches: 3. The CDR3 contains 14 residues. Germline CDR1 LGHDT, CDR2 YNNKEL (reference sequence). CDR3 sequence: CASSHGLAVETQYF. The CDR3 bases are TGTGCCAGCAGCCATGGACTAGCGGTGGAGACCCAGTACTTC.

The table lists this clonotype with a few counts. The genes are TRBV20-1 and TRBJ1-4; 7 nucleotides agree with TRBD1. The V gene's germline CDR1 is DFQATT and CDR2 SNEGSKA (reference sequence). This CDR3 comprises 12 residues. Trimming removed 6 bases from V and 5 bases from J; junction bases left unmatched: 3. In DNA form, the CDR3 reads TGCAGTGCCATGGGACAGAATGAAAAACTGTTTTTT. Its protein product is CSAMGQNEKLFF.

There are a few counts of this clonotype. The gene calls are TRBV12-3 or TRBV12-4 and TRBJ1-1; 10 bases map to TRBD1. The CDR3 spans 14 residues. Trimming took 6 bases from V and 6 from J; bases not matched to a gene: 7. The CDR3 DNA sequence: TGTGCCAGCAGAGGGGGACAGGGGTTCTCTGAAGCTTTCTTT. This encodes CASRGGQGFSEAFF.

Ten or more counts support this clonotype. The genes are TRBV7-9 and TRBJ1-6, with 8 positions matching TRBD1. Germline CDR1 is SEHNR and CDR2 is FQNEAQ (reference sequence). The V segment lost 2 bases and the J segment 7 bases; nucleotides outside the gene matches: 7. The CDR3 has 16 residues. In DNA, the CDR3 is TGTGCCAGCAGCTTACCTCCCGGGACAGGAAATTCACCCCTCCACTTT. Protein sequence: CASSLPPGTGNSPLHF.

The table lists this clonotype with many counts. The gene calls are TRBV5-1 and TRBJ1-4; 7 bases fit TRBD1. Looked up from germline, CDR1 is SGHRS and CDR2 is YFSETQ. The V gene end was trimmed by 0 bases and the J gene end by 2 bases; junction bases not matched to a gene: 1. The CDR3 loop spans 15 amino acids. The CDR3 DNA sequence: TGCGCCAGCAGCTTGGAGGGGGCGACTAATGAAAAACTGTTTTTT. This codes for CASSLEGATNEKLFF.

Points on this clonotype: A much larger clone is a single base away; this may be a read error. This CDR3 is missing its conserved last phenylalanine or tryptophan, likely due to a read error. This sequence joins TRBV2 and TRBJ2-5; 9 nucleotides agree with TRBD1. This CDR3 has 13 residues. V dropped 6 bases and J dropped 4; count of bases not matched to a gene: 3. CDR1 is SNHLY, CDR2 FYNNEI, per germline. The CDR3 sequence is CASRPGQGETQYI. CDR3 coding DNA: TGTGCCAGCAGGCCGGGACAGGGAGAGACCCAGTACATC.

This clonotype occurred many times. The V gene is TRBV5-6, the J gene TRBJ2-3; 8 positions match TRBD2. The CDR3 loop spans 16 amino acids. Germline V CDR1 and CDR2: SGHDT, YYEEEE. Trimming at V came to 0 bases and at J to 5 bases, leaving 8 bases not matched to a gene. The CDR3 DNA sequence: TGTGCCAGCAGCTTGGTGGCGCGGGGGGCGGTAGATACGCAGTATTTT. As protein: CASSLVARGAVDTQYF.

In this sample, this clonotype turned up many times. One end of the junction is discordant with germline, which a read error may explain. The V call is TRBV7-7, the J call TRBJ2-5; 8 positions match TRBD1. This CDR3 is built from 15 residues. The germline CDR1 and CDR2 sequences are SSHAT and FNYEAQ (reference sequence). The CDR3 sequence: CASSSRQGWQETQYF. The CDR3 coding sequence is TGTGCTAGCAGCTCAAGACAGGGGTGGCAAGAGACCCAGTACTTC.

In this sample, this clonotype turned up many times. The chain uses TRBV18 and TRBJ2-7, with D perhaps TRBD1 (6 bases). Germline V gene data show CDR1 as KGHSH and CDR2 as LQKENI. Trimming cost V 6 bases and J 7 bases, with 22 bases left between them. This CDR3 is 15 amino acids long. The CDR3 sequence: CASSPERPNQGEQYF. CDR3 sequence (DNA): TGTGCCAGCTCCCCCGAGCGACCAAATCAGGGGGAGCAGTACTTC.

In this sample, this clonotype turned up many times. V usage is TRBV7-3 and J usage is TRBJ1-1; D not certain. From germline, CDR1 is SGHTA and CDR2 FQGTGA. The CDR3 spans 13 residues. Trimming pared 2 bases from V and 4 bases from J, leaving 8 bases between. The CDR3 spells CASSLLGPTEAFF. The CDR3 DNA follows: TGTGCCAGCAGCTTATTGGGCCCCACTGAAGCTTTCTTT.

This clonotype has a count of ten or more. The rearrangement joins TRBV7-2 to TRBJ2-2; perhaps D is TRBD1 or TRBD2 (5 bases each). Trimming shortened V by 1 base and J by 6 bases, and 15 bases separated the two germline ends. Germline lookup yields CDR1 SGHTA and CDR2 FQGNSA. The CDR3 sequence is 16 residues long. CDR3 DNA sequence: TGTGCCAGCAGCTTAGTACGGGGCGCGAGTCCCGGGGAGCTGTTTTTT. Amino acids: CASSLVRGASPGELFF.

This clonotype was counted ten times or more. The J gene is TRBJ2-1, the V gene TRBV6-1, with 7 bases aligning to TRBD1. The length of the CDR3 is 16 residues. CDR1 is MNHNS, CDR2 SASEGT, per germline. V gave up 6 bases and J gave up 2 bases; unmatched junction bases: 10. CDR3 region: CASRPLGDSPYNEQFF. The CDR3 coding sequence is TGTGCCAGCAGACCCCTTGGGGACAGCCCCTACAATGAGCAGTTCTTC.

Details on this clonotype: This may arise from a read error, as a much more abundant clone is one base away. This chain uses TRBV5-1 with TRBJ1-1; D ambiguous. CDR1 and CDR2 (germline): SGHRS, YFSETQ. There are 14 residues in the CDR3. The CDR3 region has the DNA TGCGCCAGCAGCTTCGACGGAAAGAACACTGCAGCTTTCTTT. Translating it yields CASSFDGKNTAAFF.

This clonotype was seen at least ten times. V and J are TRBV7-9 and TRBJ2-1; no clear D. CDR1 SEHNR and CDR2 FQNEAQ come from the germline V gene (reference sequence). The CDR3 loop spans 13 amino acids. Trimming shortened V by 0 bases and J by 7 bases, and 7 bases separated the two germline ends. CDR3 nucleotides: TGTGCCAGCAGCTTAGCGTTGAGGAATGAGCAGTTCTTC. Protein product: CASSLALRNEQFF.

This clonotype was observed many times. The rearrangement joins TRBV5-1 to TRBJ2-5; the match to TRBD2 covers 12 bases. Germline CDR1 reads SGHRS; CDR2 reads YFSETQ. This CDR3 is built from 17 residues. The V and J ends lost 4 bases and 1 base, in that order; junction bases with no gene match: 8. CDR3 bases: TGCGCCAGCAGCCCAGGACTAGCGGGGTTATCCCAAGAGACCCAGTACTTC. Amino acids: CASSPGLAGLSQETQYF.

The chain carries TRBV12-3 or TRBV12-4 and TRBJ2-1; D not certain. V was cut by 6 bases and J by 6 bases, with 15 bases left in between. This CDR3 region has 14 residues. The CDR3 nucleotides read TGTGCCAGCAGGCGTACTCGAAGAAGCAATGAGCAGTTCTTC. Translated, it gives CASRRTRRSNEQFF.

This clonotype came up many times. The chain employs TRBV5-5 and TRBJ2-2; D gene ambiguous. Germline assignment: CDR1 SGHKS and CDR2 YYEKEE (reference sequence). CDR3 length equals 12 residues. The ends were cut back, 0 bases at V and 6 bases at J, with 3 bases in the middle. The CDR3 DNA sequence: TGTGCCAGCAGCTTGGTGGCCGGGGAGCTGTTTTTT. This codes for CASSLVAGELFF.

This clonotype has ten or more counts. The chain carries TRBV12-3 or TRBV12-4 and TRBJ2-2; unclear D gene. This CDR3 is 13 amino acids long. The V and J ends lost 6 bases and 2 bases respectively, with 7 bases between them. CDR3 loop: CASRPENTGELFF. The CDR3 DNA follows: TGTGCCAGCAGACCGGAAAACACCGGGGAGCTGTTTTTT.

This clonotype has ten or more counts. This chain uses TRBV12-3 or TRBV12-4 with TRBJ1-2, with TRBD1 matching 11 bases. The V gene end was trimmed by 4 bases and the J gene end by 2 bases; junction bases not matched to a gene: 6. The CDR3 runs to 16 residues. CDR3 amino acids: CASSSLGQGANYGYTF. CDR3 coding DNA: TGTGCCAGCAGTTCTCTTGGACAGGGGGCGAACTATGGCTACACCTTC.

This clonotype has ten or more counts. The chain couples TRBV7-8 to TRBJ2-1, with 15 bases identical to TRBD2. The V gene's germline CDR1 is SGHVS and CDR2 FQNEAQ. The CDR3 is 18 amino acids. The V and J ends lost 6 bases and 1 base, in that order; junction bases with no gene match: 7. The CDR3 sequence is CASRPGLAGGRSYNEQFF. CDR3 coding DNA: TGTGCCAGCAGACCAGGACTAGCGGGGGGGCGGTCCTACAATGAGCAGTTCTTC. The full variable domain, rest sourced from reference TRBV7-8 and TRBJ2-1, is GAGVSQSPRYKVAKRGQDVALRCDPISGHVSLFWYQQALGQGPEFLTYFQNEAQLDKSGLPSDRFFAERPEGSVSTLKIQRTQQEDSAVYLCASRPGLAGGRSYNEQFFGPGTRLTVL.

The table lists this clonotype with many counts. V and J are TRBV20-1 and TRBJ2-1; a possible D gene is TRBD2 (6 bases). The CDR3 consists of 15 residues. Germline V gene lookup returns CDR1 DFQATT and CDR2 SNEGSKA (reference sequence). V was shortened by 6 bases and J by 6 bases, with 21 bases between the two germline ends. The CDR3 DNA follows: TGCAGTGCCCCGACCCCCGGGACTCCGAGCAATGAGCAGTTCTTC. Translation gives CSAPTPGTPSNEQFF.